These T cell receptor beta chains were read from a single sample in a study of blood T cell repertoires in COVID-19. Profiling relied on immunoSEQ multiplex PCR, and the TCRdb table lists in-frame clones only, not all of them. The table records just over 300,000 clones, approximately 90% of them present only once. Sequencing was done on a sample of PBMCs or T cells enriched from blood (not recorded which). The source of these receptors is a woman in her thirties or forties who had recovered from COVID-19. CDR3s include the opening cysteine and the closing phenylalanine or tryptophan. Rows give clone size only sometimes, using once, few, many, or a class for an expanded clone.

clone_size	v_call	cdr3_aa
NA	TRBV10-3	CAISESSSGSAKNIQYF
NA	TRBV7-8	CASSLVQPWAATPMNTEAFF
NA	TRBV5-1	CASSLTIHNTGELFF
NA	TRBV29-1	CSAISGRAAETQYF
NA	TRBV5-6	CASSYARRGPGELFF
NA	TRBV28	CASSLNPGETQYF
few	TRBV2	CASSEDRGRDTQYF
NA	TRBV11-3	CASSLASGSTPPYEQYF
NA	TRBV11-1	CASSFKSGGWNEQFF
NA	TRBV2	CATRTSGETQYF
NA	TRBV6-6	CASSYSRLAGGNEQFF
NA	TRBV7-9	CASSYEDSPDTQYF
NA	TRBV4-1	CASSLTPTNEKLFF
NA	TRBV29-1	CSVTLAGGRETQYF
NA	TRBV21-1	CASSNRDRNNYGYTF
NA	TRBV27	CASSPQRGATFNEQFF
NA	TRBV29-1	CSALTGANTGELFF
NA	TRBV27	CASTQLAGIYNEQFF
NA	TRBV27	CASSLTGTYEQYF
few	TRBV7-2	CASSLEVWRGSYEQYF
NA	TRBV12-3/TRBV12-4	CASSFQNTEAFF
NA	TRBV5-4	CASSSGTSVSYNEQFF
NA	TRBV2	CASSEAGGPQPQHF
NA	TRBV24-1	CATSNRVGGEAFF
NA	TRBV2	CASSLLPRASNQPQHF
NA	TRBV28	CASSLSRAILNTGELFF
NA	TRBV7-9	CASSQGTGDNYGYTF
NA	TRBV7-9	CASSLITMPGRGRGYTF
NA	TRBV20-1	CSASLSGGFGYTF
NA	TRBV19	CASSIDTAYNEQFF
NA	TRBV18	CASSPSGGYSEQYF
NA	TRBV28	CASSLADRGRQPQHF
NA	TRBV18	CASSREDQPQHF
once	TRBV7-2	CASSRTSGTSYEQYF
NA	TRBV21-1	CASPPWDSGAFF
once	TRBV20-1	CSFWTGDGYTF
NA	TRBV5-1	CASSLLQGYQETQYF
NA	TRBV25-1	CASSDQDSLGSYNEQFF
NA	TRBV21-1	CASSKAAVKNTGELFF